This T cell receptor beta chain was captured by sequencing in a study of post-analysis software for immune sequencing data. Every TCR beta cDNA library bore unique molecular identifiers. Researchers reported about 500,000 cDNA molecules coming from 1 to 10 million T cells. TCRdb fed the PCR reads into MiXCR, producing one record per CDR3 protein. The sample yields 250,000 to 300,000 distinct CDR3 sequences, 35% to 45% seen once. The germline V gene encodes CDR1 ENHRY and CDR2 SYGVKD. V shed 5 bases, J shed 5 bases, and the junction held 10 bases outside the gene matches. The CDR3 has 15 residues. General study points: Samples from one preparation batch, clustered by F measure, grouped strongly together. Compared with controls, patients had more of about 5 TRBV segments, including TRBV5-6, TRBV5-1 and TRBV20-1.

This clonotype came up a few times. Its antigen remains unidentified. This clonotype was obtained from a girl between 10 and 17 years old with multiple sclerosis. J is TRBJ2-7 and V is TRBV10-3; 9 bases fit TRBD2. Sequencing input: blood. The CDR3 sequence is CAISPLGGRADEQYF. In DNA, the CDR3 is TGTGCCATCAGTCCCCTGGGCGGGAGGGCCGACGAGCAGTACTTC.